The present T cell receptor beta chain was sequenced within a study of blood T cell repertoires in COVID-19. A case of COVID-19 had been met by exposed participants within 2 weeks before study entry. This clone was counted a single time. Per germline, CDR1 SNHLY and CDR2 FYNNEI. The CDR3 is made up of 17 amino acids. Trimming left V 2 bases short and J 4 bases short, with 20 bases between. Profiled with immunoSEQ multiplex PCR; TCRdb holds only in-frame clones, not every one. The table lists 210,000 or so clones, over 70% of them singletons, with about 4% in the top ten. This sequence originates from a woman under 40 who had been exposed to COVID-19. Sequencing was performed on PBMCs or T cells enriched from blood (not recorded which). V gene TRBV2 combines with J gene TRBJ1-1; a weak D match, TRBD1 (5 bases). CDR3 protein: CASSENGRAFSVTEAFF. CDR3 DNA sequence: TGTGCCAGCAGTGAAAATGGCAGGGCGTTTTCGGTCACTGAAGCTTTCTTT.